Listed here are 28 T cell receptor beta chains from one sample, sequenced in a study of blood T cell repertoires in COVID-19. Profiled with immunoSEQ multiplex PCR; TCRdb holds only in-frame clones, not every one. The sample gives more than 110,000 clones, just under 90% of which show up once; more than 9.5% is in the top ten. Sequencing input: peripheral blood. These receptors were taken from an elderly woman with acute or convalescent COVID-19.

The chain employs TRBV7-2 and TRBJ1-2, with 7 bases aligning to TRBD1. V was clipped by 4 bases and J by 2 bases; unmatched bases: 13. The CDR3 is 17 amino acids. The germline CDR1 and CDR2 sequences are SGHTA and FQGNSA. The CDR3, as DNA: TGTGCCAGCAGCTACCGCTTAAACAGGGGTGACAACTATGGCTACACCTTC. This encodes CASSYRLNRGDNYGYTF.

The chain uses TRBV14 and TRBJ1-1; 9 bases map to TRBD1. CDR3 length equals 14 residues. Germline trimming cut 6 bases from V and 7 bases from J; bases unmatched to any gene: 9. Germline V gives CDR1 SGHDN, CDR2 FVKESK. The CDR3 loop reads CASRPGQGPGEAFF. CDR3 coding DNA: TGTGCCAGCAGGCCCGGACAGGGGCCCGGTGAAGCTTTCTTT. Combining the CDR3 with reference TRBV14 and TRBJ1-1 gives the whole variable domain EAGVTQFPSHSVIEKGQTVTLRCDPISGHDNLYWYRRVMGKEIKFLLHFVKESKQDESGMPNNRFLAERTGGTYSTLKVQPAELEDSGVYFCASRPGQGPGEAFFGQGTRLTVV.

The chain joins TRBV5-6 to TRBJ1-3; a weak D match, TRBD1 (5 bases). The CDR3 covers 16 residues. CDR1 SGHDT and CDR2 YYEEEE come from the germline V gene. Trimming shortened V by 1 base and J by 3 bases, and 14 bases separated the two germline ends. The CDR3 nucleotides are TGTGCCAGCAGCTTGACAGGCACCGATTATGGAAACACCATATATTTT. Protein: CASSLTGTDYGNTIYF.

This rearrangement joins TRBV19 to TRBJ1-6; possible D gene TRBD1, 6 bases. Trimming stripped 4 bases from V and 5 bases from J, with 12 bases between. Germline V gene data show CDR1 as LNHDA and CDR2 as SQIVND (reference sequence). This CDR3 region has 15 residues. The CDR3 sequence is CASSTQGRDNSPLHF. The CDR3 DNA sequence: TGTGCCAGTAGTACTCAGGGGAGGGATAATTCACCCCTCCACTTT.

The chain combines TRBV5-8 with TRBJ1-1, with D possibly matching TRBD1 (5 bases). In germline, CDR1 is SGHTS, CDR2 YDEGEE. This CDR3 comprises 15 residues. Trimming shortened V by 3 bases and J by 0 bases, and 12 bases separated the two germline ends. CDR3 sequence reads: CASSSHRIMNTEAFF. The CDR3 nucleotides are TGTGCCAGCAGCTCCCACAGGATTATGAACACTGAAGCTTTCTTT.

This sequence joins TRBV11-2 and TRBJ2-3; TRBD2 agrees at 9 bases. The CDR3 is made up of 15 amino acids. Germline CDR1 SGHAT, CDR2 FQNNGV. Germline trimming cut 4 bases from V and 2 bases from J; bases unmatched to any gene: 4. DNA of the CDR3: TGTGCCAGCAGCTCCCTAGCGGGGATCACAGATACGCAGTATTTT. Its translation: CASSSLAGITDTQYF.

CDR3 residues: CATRSGGTENTGELFF. The CDR3 coding sequence is TGCGCCACGCGCTCAGGGGGTACAGAAAACACCGGGGAGCTGTTTTTT. The chain couples TRBV5-1 to TRBJ2-2; 7 bases match TRBD1. With V trimmed by 9 bases and J by 2 bases, 13 bases remained unmatched. Germline CDR1 is SGHRS and CDR2 is YFSETQ. This CDR3 is built from 16 residues.

The chain employs TRBV12-5 and TRBJ2-3; 9 bases map to TRBD2. The V gene's germline CDR1 is LGHNT and CDR2 FRNRAP. The junction had 1 base not matched to a gene; V was cut back by 5 bases and J by 10 bases. CDR3 length equals 11 residues. As DNA, the CDR3 is TGTGCTAGTGGTCTAGCGGGGTCGCAGTATTTT. This translates into CASGLAGSQYF.

The genes are TRBV10-1 and TRBJ2-7; D possibly corresponds to TRBD1 (6 bases). Germline CDR1 WNHNN, CDR2 SYGVQD (reference sequence). This CDR3 spans 14 amino acids. V was pared by 5 bases and J by 5 bases, with 16 bases between. CDR3 sequence (DNA): TGCGCCAGCAGTCCCCAAGGGGGACGTAACGAGCAGTACTTC. Translation gives CASSPQGGRNEQYF.

This chain links TRBV5-1 with TRBJ1-5, with D possibly TRBD1 on 6 matching bases. Between the trimmed V and J ends, which lost 3 bases and 2 bases, there was a span of 9 bases. Germline V gene data show CDR1 as SGHRS and CDR2 as YFSETQ. The CDR3 is made up of 14 amino acids. The CDR3 nucleotides read TGCGCCAGCAGCTCTTCAGGGGGCAATCAGCCCCAGCATTTT. Its translation: CASSSSGGNQPQHF.

The chain joins TRBV5-6 to TRBJ1-2; D remains unclear. The V gene lost 4 bases and the J gene lost 7 bases, with 8 bases spanning the gap. The CDR3 is 11 amino acids. Per germline, CDR1 SGHDT and CDR2 YYEEEE. The CDR3 sequence is CASSNESGYTF. In DNA, the CDR3 is TGTGCCAGCAGCAACGAGTCTGGCTACACCTTC.

CDR3 sequence: CASSSPGQGVWGYTF. The CDR3, as DNA: TGTGCCAGTAGTTCGCCGGGACAGGGGGTGTGGGGCTACACCTTC. The chain uses TRBV19 and TRBJ1-2; 11 bases match TRBD1. Germline V gene data show CDR1 as LNHDA and CDR2 as SQIVND (reference sequence). This CDR3 spans 15 amino acids. Losses at the gene ends were 5 bases for V and 8 bases for J; bases not matched to a gene: 10.

The V call is TRBV6-1, the J call TRBJ2-7, with 14 bases fitting TRBD2. The CDR3 spans 17 residues. Germline CDR1 and CDR2: MNHNS and SASEGT. The V gene end was trimmed by 1 base and the J gene end by 0 bases; junction bases not matched to a gene: 2. The CDR3 nucleotides are TGTGCCAGCAGTGAAGGACTAGCGGGGGGGTTCTCCTACGAGCAGTACTTC. As protein: CASSEGLAGGFSYEQYF.

This chain joins TRBV7-2 and TRBJ1-2, with TRBD1 identical over 8 bases. There are 14 residues in the CDR3. Germline loops: CDR1 SGHTA, CDR2 FQGNSA. The trim removed 5 bases at V and 1 base at J, leaving 3 bases unmatched. The CDR3 DNA sequence: TGTGCCAGCAGCCCCGGACAGGGTAACTATGGCTACACCTTC. Its protein is CASSPGQGNYGYTF. Supplemented by reference TRBV7-2 and TRBJ1-2, the full variable domain reads GAGVSQSPSNKVTEKGKDVELRCDPISGHTALYWYRQSLGQGLEFLIYFQGNSAPDKSGLPSDRFSAERTGGSVSTLTIQRTQQEDSAVYLCASSPGQGNYGYTFGSGTRLTVV.

The V and J genes are TRBV30 and TRBJ2-3; no firm D call. The V gene's germline CDR1 is GTSNPN and CDR2 SVGIG (reference sequence). CDR3 length: 12 residues. Deletions cut 5 bases from V and 6 bases from J, with 12 bases between. The CDR3 DNA sequence: TGTGCCTGGTGTGCCCGCCGGGATACGCAGTATTTT. Its protein product is CAWCARRDTQYF.

This clone turned up a few times. This CDR3 reads CASSEENYGYTF. As DNA, the CDR3 is TGTGCCAGCAGCGAGGAGAACTATGGCTACACCTTC. V usage is TRBV7-9 and J usage is TRBJ1-2; no definite D call. The CDR3 runs 12 residues. With 5 bases removed from V and 2 bases from J, the gap between germline ends came to 6 bases. Germline V lookup: CDR1 SEHNR, CDR2 FQNEAQ (reference sequence). Based on the CDR3 plus reference TRBV7-9 and TRBJ1-2, the full variable domain is DTGVSQNPRHKITKRGQNVTFRCDPISEHNRLYWYRQTLGQGPEFLTYFQNEAQLEKSRLLSDRFSAERPKGSFSTLEIQRTEQGDSAMYLCASSEENYGYTFGSGTRLTVV.

The chain combines TRBV4-3 with TRBJ1-1; 7 bases align to TRBD1. The CDR3 has 14 amino acids. The junction had 7 bases not matched to a gene; V was cut back by 5 bases and J by 4 bases. The germline V gene encodes CDR1 LGHNA and CDR2 YSLEER. CDR3 coding DNA: TGCGCCAGCAGCAGACAGGGTTTGAGCACTGAAGCTTTCTTT. Amino acids: CASSRQGLSTEAFF.

The chain is built from TRBV6-6 and TRBJ1-5, with D uncertain. Germline lookup yields CDR1 MNHNY and CDR2 SVGAGI (reference sequence). The length of the CDR3 is 14 residues. V was shortened by 2 bases and J by 0 bases, with 5 bases between the two germline ends. The CDR3 DNA reads as TGTGCCAGCAGTTACCTCGTTAGCAATCAGCCCCAGCATTTT. It specifies CASSYLVSNQPQHF.

The chain uses TRBV30 and TRBJ1-5; D may be TRBD1 (5 bases). Deletions cut 3 bases from V and 4 bases from J, with 13 bases between. The CDR3 length is 14 residues. Germline CDR1 reads GTSNPN; CDR2 reads SVGIG (reference sequence). CDR3 sequence (DNA): TGTGCCTGGAGCCTGGCAGGGTTGAATCAGCCCCAGCATTTT. Its translation: CAWSLAGLNQPQHF.

This chain uses TRBV19 with TRBJ2-3, with a weak D call TRBD2 (7 bases). This CDR3 region has 14 residues. Trimming shortened V by 6 bases and J by 1 base, and 11 bases separated the two germline ends. Germline V gene lookup returns CDR1 LNHDA and CDR2 SQIVND (reference sequence). CDR3 in amino acids: CASRSGGGTDTQYF. The CDR3 bases are TGTGCCAGTAGATCGGGGGGCGGCACAGATACGCAGTATTTT.

The chain carries TRBV5-1 and TRBJ1-1, with no clear D. The CDR3 extends over 15 amino acids. Germline-derived CDR1 and CDR2 are SGHRS and YFSETQ. V lost 4 bases and J 2 bases, leaving 15 bases between the germline ends. CDR3 sequence reads: CASSKIPGPNTEAFF. The CDR3 coding sequence is TGCGCCAGCAGCAAAATCCCGGGTCCTAACACTGAAGCTTTCTTT.

The chain couples TRBV10-2 to TRBJ1-2, with a tentative D call TRBD1 (6 bases). Germline V gene sequence: CDR1 WSHSY, CDR2 SAAADI. V was clipped by 4 bases and J by 3 bases, with 15 bases between them. CDR3 length equals 15 residues. The CDR3 is CASSVSPGEDYGYTF. The CDR3, as DNA: TGCGCCAGCAGTGTCAGCCCAGGGGAAGACTATGGCTACACCTTC.

J is TRBJ2-7 and V is TRBV3-1 (or the pseudogene TRBV3-2), with 13 bases matching TRBD2. This CDR3 region has 15 residues. Trimming cost V 4 bases and J 3 bases; bases outside gene matches: 3. Germline CDR1 is LGHDT and CDR2 is YNNKEL (reference sequence). The CDR3 loop is CASSRGLAGIYEQYF. In nucleotides, the CDR3 is TGTGCCAGCAGCCGGGGACTAGCGGGGATCTACGAGCAGTACTTC.

This clone occurred once. J is TRBJ1-5 and V is TRBV19, with a possible D match to TRBD1 (6 bases). Germline V CDR1 and CDR2: LNHDA, SQIVND (reference sequence). V gave up 3 bases and J gave up 1 base, with 16 bases separating them. The CDR3 spans 17 residues. CDR3 DNA sequence: TGTGCCAGTAGTATCATACAGGGTCTGGTGAGCAATCAGCCCCAGCATTTT. Encoded protein: CASSIIQGLVSNQPQHF. Full variable domain (remainder filled in from reference TRBV19 and TRBJ1-5): DGGITQSPKYLFRKEGQNVTLSCEQNLNHDAMYWYRQDPGQGLRLIYYSQIVNDFQKGDIAEGYSVSREKKESFPLTVTSAQKNPTAFYLCASSIIQGLVSNQPQHFGDGTRLSIL.

The chain employs TRBV5-1 and TRBJ2-3, with 12 nucleotides matching TRBD2. Germline CDR1 SGHRS, CDR2 YFSETQ. Trimming cost V 0 bases and J 3 bases; bases outside gene matches: 5. CDR3 length: 17 amino acids. CDR3 residues: CASSLVVLAGGTDTQYF. The DNA of the CDR3 is TGCGCCAGCAGCTTGGTAGTACTAGCGGGGGGTACAGATACGCAGTATTTT. The full variable domain, its missing parts supplied by reference TRBV5-1 and TRBJ2-3, is KAGVTQTPRYLIKTRGQQVTLSCSPISGHRSVSWYQQTPGQGLQFLFEYFSETQRNKGNFPGRFSGRQFSNSRSEMNVSTLELGDSALYLCASSLVVLAGGTDTQYFGPGTRLTVL.

The CDR3 loop is CASSQRQALNYGYTF. In DNA, the CDR3 is TGCGCCAGCAGCCAGAGACAGGCCCTTAACTATGGCTACACCTTC. The rearrangement links TRBV4-1 to TRBJ1-2, with D possibly TRBD1 on 6 matching bases. The CDR3 has 15 residues. Trimming left V 3 bases short and J 1 base short, with 12 bases between. Germline CDR1 and CDR2: MGHRA and YSYEKL.

The rearrangement links TRBV9 to TRBJ1-4; a weak D match, TRBD1 (6 bases). The CDR3 is 15 amino acids. The germline CDR1 and CDR2 sequences are SGDLS and YYNGEE. Trimming removed 0 bases at V and 5 bases at J, with 11 bases between. The CDR3 coding sequence is TGTGCCAGCAGCGTAGGTGGACAGTGGAATGAAAAACTGTTTTTT. Protein: CASSVGGQWNEKLFF.

The chain employs TRBV12-3 or TRBV12-4 and TRBJ1-2, with D maybe TRBD1 (5 bases). The CDR3 is 13 residues long. V was shortened by 3 bases and J by 4 bases, with 9 bases between the two germline ends. Written as DNA, the CDR3 is TGTGCCAGCAGTTTGGGGCAGGTCTATGGCTACACCTTC. It yields the protein CASSLGQVYGYTF.